This T cell receptor beta chain originates from a study of cytomegalovirus exposure and HLA in healthy donors. About the study: Assignment to the Caucasian-associated ancestry cluster applied to more than 75% of the roughly 420 genotyped donors.

Overall study findings and caveats: Some public TCRs appeared in many individuals, while most sequences were rare. Roughly uniform depth of sequencing across donors was assumed in presence/absence analyses.

Of note for this clone: Its cognate antigen is unknown.

The PCR was carried out with 60 Vbeta primers and 13 Jbeta primers. TCRdb's copy holds only in-frame clones and misses some; the assay was immunoSEQ multiplex PCR. The sample contains about 200,000 clones, 70% to 85% of which appear only once. The CDR3 loop spans 15 amino acids. CDR1 is SGHKS, CDR2 YYEKEE, per germline (reference sequence). V shed 3 bases and J 6 bases; nucleotides not matched to a gene: 9. The origin of this receptor is a woman aged 25 to 39 in good health and CMV-seropositive. The sequenced sample was PBMCs. This chain links TRBV5-5 with TRBJ2-3, with 8 bases lining up with TRBD1. The CDR3 DNA reads TGTGCCAGCAGCTACCCGGGACAGGCTAAGGATACGCAGTATTTT. Its translation: CASSYPGQAKDTQYF.